This T cell receptor beta chain is drawn from a study of long-term antiretroviral therapy in people with HIV. Findings and caveats of the study: Diversity increased after ART yet remained lower than in transplant donor controls. The study collected no data on ART adherence, viral resistance or therapy changes.

The CDR3 extends over 15 amino acids. Germline V gene lookup returns CDR1 SGHKS and CDR2 YYEKEE (reference sequence). Trimming shortened V by 0 bases and J by 6 bases, and 16 bases separated the two germline ends. Until DNA extraction, the samples held between about 0.9-10 million cryopreserved PBMC. Survey level was the resolution at which the v3.0 immunoSEQ assay ran. For every sample, sequencing targeted roughly 35,000-50,000 T-cell genomes. Only in-frame clones appear in the TCRdb table, and some are missing; sequencing was by immunoSEQ multiplex PCR. Of 12,000 to 15,000 clones detected, approximately 91% appear once; the ten largest clones hold around 10%. To note about this clone: Its antigen is currently unknown.

The material sequenced was unsorted PBMCs, taken 6.2 years after starting antiretroviral therapy. This sequence originates from a man aged 40-50 years with HIV. The chain joins TRBV5-5 to TRBJ2-7, with TRBD2 as a possible D gene (6 bases). CDR3 region: CASSLVSKGGTEQYF. The CDR3 DNA reads TGTGCCAGCAGCTTGGTCAGTAAGGGAGGAACCGAGCAGTACTTC.